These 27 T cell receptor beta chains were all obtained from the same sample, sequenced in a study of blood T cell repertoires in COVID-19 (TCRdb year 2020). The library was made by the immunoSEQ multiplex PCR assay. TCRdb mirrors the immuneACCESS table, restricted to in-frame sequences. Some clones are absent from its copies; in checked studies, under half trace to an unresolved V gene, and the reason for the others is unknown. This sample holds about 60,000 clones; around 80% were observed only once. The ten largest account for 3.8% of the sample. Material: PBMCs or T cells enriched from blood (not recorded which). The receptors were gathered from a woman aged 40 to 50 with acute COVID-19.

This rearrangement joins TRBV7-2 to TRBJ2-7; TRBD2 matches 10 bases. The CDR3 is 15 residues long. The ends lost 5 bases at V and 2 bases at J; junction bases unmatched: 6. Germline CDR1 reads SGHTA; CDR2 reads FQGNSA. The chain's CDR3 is CASSPGLAVPYEQYF. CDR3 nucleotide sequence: TGTGCCAGCAGCCCCGGACTAGCGGTCCCCTACGAGCAGTACTTC.

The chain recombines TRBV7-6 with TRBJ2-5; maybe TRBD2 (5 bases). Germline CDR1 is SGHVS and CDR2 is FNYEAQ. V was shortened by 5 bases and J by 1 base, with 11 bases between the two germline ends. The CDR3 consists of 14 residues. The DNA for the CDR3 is TGTGCCAGCAGCAGCGGACTGCTCCAAGAGACCCAGTACTTC. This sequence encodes CASSSGLLQETQYF.

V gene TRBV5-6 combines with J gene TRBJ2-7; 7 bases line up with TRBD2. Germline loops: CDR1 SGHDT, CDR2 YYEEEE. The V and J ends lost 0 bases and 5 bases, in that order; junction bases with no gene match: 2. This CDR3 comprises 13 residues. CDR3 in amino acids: CASSLVGGNEQYV. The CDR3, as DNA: TGTGCCAGCAGCTTGGTGGGGGGGAACGAGCAGTACGTC.

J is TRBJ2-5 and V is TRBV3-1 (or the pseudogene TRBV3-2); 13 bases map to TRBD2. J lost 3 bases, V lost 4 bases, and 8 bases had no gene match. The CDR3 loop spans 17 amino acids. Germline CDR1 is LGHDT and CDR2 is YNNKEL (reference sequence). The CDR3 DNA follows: TGTGCCAGCAGCCCAATAGCCGGGACTAGCGGGAAAGAGACCCAGTACTTC. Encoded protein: CASSPIAGTSGKETQYF.

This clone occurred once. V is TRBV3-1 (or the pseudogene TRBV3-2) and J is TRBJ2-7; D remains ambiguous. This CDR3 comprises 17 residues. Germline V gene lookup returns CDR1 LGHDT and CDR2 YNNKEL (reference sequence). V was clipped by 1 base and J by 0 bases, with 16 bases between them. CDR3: CASSQVPQRESSYEQYF. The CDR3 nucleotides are TGTGCCAGCAGCCAAGTACCCCAGCGCGAAAGCTCCTACGAGCAGTACTTC.

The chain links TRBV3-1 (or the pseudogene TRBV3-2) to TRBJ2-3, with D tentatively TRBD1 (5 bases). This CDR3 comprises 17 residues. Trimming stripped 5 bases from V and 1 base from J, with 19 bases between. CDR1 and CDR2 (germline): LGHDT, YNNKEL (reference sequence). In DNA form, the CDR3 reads TGTGCCAGCAGCTTATTGGGGCCCCAACGGCGCACAGATACGCAGTATTTT. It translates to CASSLLGPQRRTDTQYF.

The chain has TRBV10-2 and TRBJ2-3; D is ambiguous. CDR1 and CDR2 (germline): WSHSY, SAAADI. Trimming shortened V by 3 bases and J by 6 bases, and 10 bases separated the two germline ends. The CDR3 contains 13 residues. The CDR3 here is CASSEQPSDTQYF. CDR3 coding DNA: TGCGCCAGCAGTGAACAGCCAAGTGATACGCAGTATTTT.

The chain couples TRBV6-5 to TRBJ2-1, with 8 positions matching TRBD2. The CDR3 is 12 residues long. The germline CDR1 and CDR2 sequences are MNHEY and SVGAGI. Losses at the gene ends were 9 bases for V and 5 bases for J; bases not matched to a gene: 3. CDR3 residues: CASTRGDNEQFF. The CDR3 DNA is TGTGCCAGTACGCGGGGGGACAATGAGCAGTTCTTC.

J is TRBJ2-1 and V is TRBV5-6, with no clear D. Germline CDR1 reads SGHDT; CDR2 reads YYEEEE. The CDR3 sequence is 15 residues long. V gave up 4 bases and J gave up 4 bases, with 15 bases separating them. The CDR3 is CASSPRLTAYNEQFF. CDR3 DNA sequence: TGTGCCAGCAGCCCTCGACTCACCGCATACAATGAGCAGTTCTTC.

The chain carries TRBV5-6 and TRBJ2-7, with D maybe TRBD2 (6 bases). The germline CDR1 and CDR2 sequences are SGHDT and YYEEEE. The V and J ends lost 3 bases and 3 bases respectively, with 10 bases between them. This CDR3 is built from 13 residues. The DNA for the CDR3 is TGTGCCAGCAGCTCGACTAGGGACTACGAGCAGTACGTC. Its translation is CASSSTRDYEQYV.

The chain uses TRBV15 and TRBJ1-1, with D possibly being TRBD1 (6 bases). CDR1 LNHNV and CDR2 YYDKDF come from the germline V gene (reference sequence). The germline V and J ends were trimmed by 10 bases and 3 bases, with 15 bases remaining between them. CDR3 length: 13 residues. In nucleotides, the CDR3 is TGTGCCATACAGGGCGTGGGGGACACTGAAGCTTTCTTT. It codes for CAIQGVGDTEAFF.

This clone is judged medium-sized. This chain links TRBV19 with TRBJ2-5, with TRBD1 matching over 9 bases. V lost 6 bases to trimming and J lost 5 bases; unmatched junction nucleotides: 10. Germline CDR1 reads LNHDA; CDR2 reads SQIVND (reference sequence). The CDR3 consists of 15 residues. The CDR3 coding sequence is TGTGCCAGTAGCCCCGGGACAGGGCCCTCTGAGACCCAGTACTTC. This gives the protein CASSPGTGPSETQYF.

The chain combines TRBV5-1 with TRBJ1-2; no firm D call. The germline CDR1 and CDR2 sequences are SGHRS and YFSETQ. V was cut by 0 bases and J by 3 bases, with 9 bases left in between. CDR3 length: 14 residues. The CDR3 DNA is TGCGCCAGCAGCTTGGATGGGCCGCACTATGGCTACACCTTC. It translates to CASSLDGPHYGYTF.

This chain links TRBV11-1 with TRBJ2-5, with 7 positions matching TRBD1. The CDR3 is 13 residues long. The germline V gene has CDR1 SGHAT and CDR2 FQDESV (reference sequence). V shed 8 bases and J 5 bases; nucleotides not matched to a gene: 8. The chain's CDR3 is CASLDRAGETQYF. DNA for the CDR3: TGTGCCAGCCTAGACAGGGCCGGTGAGACCCAGTACTTC. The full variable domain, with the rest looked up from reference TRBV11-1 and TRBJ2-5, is EAEVAQSPRYKITEKSQAVAFWCDPISGHATLYWYRQILGQGPELLVQFQDESVVDDSQLPKDRFSAERLKGVDSTLKIQPAELGDSAMYLCASLDRAGETQYFGPGTRLLVL.

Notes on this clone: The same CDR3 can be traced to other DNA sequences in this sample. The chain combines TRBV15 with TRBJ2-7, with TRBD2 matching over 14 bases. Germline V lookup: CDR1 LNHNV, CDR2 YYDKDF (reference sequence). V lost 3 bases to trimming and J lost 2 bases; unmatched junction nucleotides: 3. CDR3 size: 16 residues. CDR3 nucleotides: TGTGCCACCAGCAGTGGACTAGCGGGAGGCCCCTACGAGCAGTACTTC. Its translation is CATSSGLAGGPYEQYF.

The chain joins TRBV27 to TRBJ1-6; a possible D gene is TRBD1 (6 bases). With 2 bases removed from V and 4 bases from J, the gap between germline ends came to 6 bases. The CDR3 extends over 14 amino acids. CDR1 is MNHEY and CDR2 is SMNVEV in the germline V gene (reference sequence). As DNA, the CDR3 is TGTGCCAGCAGTTTACAGGGGTATAATTCACCCCTCCACTTT. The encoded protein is CASSLQGYNSPLHF.

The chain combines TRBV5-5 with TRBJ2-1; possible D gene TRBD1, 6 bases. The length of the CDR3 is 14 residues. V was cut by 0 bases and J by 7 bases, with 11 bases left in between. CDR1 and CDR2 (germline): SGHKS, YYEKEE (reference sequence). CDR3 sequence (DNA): TGTGCCAGCAGCTTGGACAGGGTGGTAAATGAGCAGTTCTTC. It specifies CASSLDRVVNEQFF.

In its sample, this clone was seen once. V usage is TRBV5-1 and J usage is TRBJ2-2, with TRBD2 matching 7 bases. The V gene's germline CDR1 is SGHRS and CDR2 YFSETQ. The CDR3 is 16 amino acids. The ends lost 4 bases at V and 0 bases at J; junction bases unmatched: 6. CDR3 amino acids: CASSPGLLPNTGELFF. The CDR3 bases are TGCGCCAGCAGCCCGGGACTACTCCCGAACACCGGGGAGCTGTTTTTT.

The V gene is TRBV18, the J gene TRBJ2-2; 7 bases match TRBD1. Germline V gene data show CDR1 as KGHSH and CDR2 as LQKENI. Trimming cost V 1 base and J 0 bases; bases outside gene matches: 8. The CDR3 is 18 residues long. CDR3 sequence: CASSPRVQTGTNTGELFF. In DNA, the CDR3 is TGTGCCAGCTCACCACGGGTTCAGACAGGGACGAACACCGGGGAGCTGTTTTTT.

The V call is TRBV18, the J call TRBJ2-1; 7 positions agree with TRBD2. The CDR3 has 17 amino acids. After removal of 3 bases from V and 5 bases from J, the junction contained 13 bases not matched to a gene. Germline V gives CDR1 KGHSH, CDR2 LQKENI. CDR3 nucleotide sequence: TGTGCCAGCTCACCCACCGCGGGGGTTAAGTTAAACAATGAGCAGTTCTTC. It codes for CASSPTAGVKLNNEQFF.

In DNA form, the CDR3 reads TGTGCCAGCAGTTTCGCCGGGGGTAGCAATGAGCAGTTCTTC. Amino acids: CASSFAGGSNEQFF. V and J are TRBV6-2 or TRBV6-3 and TRBJ2-1, with a weak D call TRBD2 (6 bases). This CDR3 comprises 14 residues. Germline values: CDR1 MNHEY, CDR2 SVGEGT. Trimming cost V 4 bases and J 6 bases, with 13 bases left between them.

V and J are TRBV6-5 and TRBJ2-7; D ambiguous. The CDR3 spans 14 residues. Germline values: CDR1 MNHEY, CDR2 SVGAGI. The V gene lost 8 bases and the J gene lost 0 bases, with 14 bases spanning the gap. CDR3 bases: TGTGCCAGCCGTCCTTCCCACACCTCCTACGAGCAGTACGTC. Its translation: CASRPSHTSYEQYV.

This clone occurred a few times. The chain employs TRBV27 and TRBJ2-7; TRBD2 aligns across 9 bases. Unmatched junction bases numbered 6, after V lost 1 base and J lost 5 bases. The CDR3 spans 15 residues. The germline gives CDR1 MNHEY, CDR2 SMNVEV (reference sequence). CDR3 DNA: TGTGCCAGCAGTTTATTCGGTGTAGCGGGAGACGAGCAGTACTTC. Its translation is CASSLFGVAGDEQYF.

The CDR3 here is CASSQIPFPGQSNSPLHF. The CDR3 DNA follows: TGTGCCAGCAGCCAAATACCCTTTCCGGGACAGTCTAATTCACCCCTCCACTTT. The V and J genes are TRBV3-1 (or the pseudogene TRBV3-2) and TRBJ1-6; 7 nucleotides match TRBD1. V gave up 2 bases and J gave up 6 bases; unmatched junction bases: 13. The CDR3 extends over 18 amino acids. CDR1 and CDR2 from the germline V gene are LGHDT and YNNKEL (reference sequence).

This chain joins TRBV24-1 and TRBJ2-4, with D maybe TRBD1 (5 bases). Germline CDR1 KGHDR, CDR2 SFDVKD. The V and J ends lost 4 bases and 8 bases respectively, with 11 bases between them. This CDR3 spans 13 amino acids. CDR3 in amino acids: CATSDQGRDIQYF. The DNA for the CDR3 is TGTGCCACCAGTGACCAGGGTCGGGACATTCAGTACTTC.

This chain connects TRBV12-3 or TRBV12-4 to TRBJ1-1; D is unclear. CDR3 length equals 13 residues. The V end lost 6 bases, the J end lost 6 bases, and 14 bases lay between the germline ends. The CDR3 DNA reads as TGTGCCAGCAGCCTAACGATTAAGCCTGAAGCTTTCTTT. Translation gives CASSLTIKPEAFF.

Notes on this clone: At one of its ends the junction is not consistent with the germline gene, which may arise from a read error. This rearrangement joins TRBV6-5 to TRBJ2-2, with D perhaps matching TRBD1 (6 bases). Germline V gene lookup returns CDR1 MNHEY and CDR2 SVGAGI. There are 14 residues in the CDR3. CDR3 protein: CASRDRTKTGELFF. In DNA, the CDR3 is TGTGCCAGCAGGGACAGAACGAAAACCGGGGAGCTGTTTTTT.